Sequencing of this T cell receptor (beta chain) was carried out in a study of cytotoxic CD8 clonotypes in ibrutinib-treated CLL. Whole-study context: Of the patients, about a dozen were relapsed/refractory, 15 treatment-naive and 17 to 18 IGHV unmutated. Responses: approximately 25 partial, 2 complete; after median around 64 months, about 15 stayed remitted, around twelve progressed. Treatment had run for a median 12 months, range 6 to 36, when response samples were taken.

Sequenced by immunoSEQ multiplex PCR; TCRdb stores in-frame clones only, minus some. The data show 90,000 to 150,000 clones, approximately 58% seen once. This CDR3 has 15 amino acids. V lost 4 bases and J lost 4, with 17 bases in between. Germline values: CDR1 MNHNS, CDR2 SASEGT. General study results and limits: Clonality climbed at ibrutinib response, then dropped toward baseline at progression.

This clone was found a few times. Its cognate antigen is unknown. Sequences were derived from PBMCs, sampled after 24 months of ibrutinib treatment. The sequence was obtained from a human donor with chronic lymphocytic leukemia. V usage is TRBV6-1 and J usage is TRBJ2-7; D possibly corresponds to TRBD2 (6 bases). The CDR3 region is CASSVGWVGGYEQYF. CDR3 coding DNA: TGTGCCAGCAGTGTGGGCTGGGTGGGGGGATACGAGCAGTACTTC.